This T cell receptor (beta chain) is drawn from a study of T cells in Graves' hyperthyroidism and ophthalmopathy. Authors of the study amplified TCR beta CDR3 regions from RNA transcripts. With the HTBI primer set, the TCR CDR3 went through a first round of RT-PCR. One entry per CDR3 protein, called by TCRdb with MiXCR from the multiplex PCR reads. The table lists under 600,000 distinct CDR3 sequences, about a sixth of them singletons. The CDR3 extends over 12 amino acids. CDR1 is SEHNR, CDR2 FQNEAQ, per germline (reference sequence). This clonotype is a singleton in its sample. One end of the junction varies from germline; a read error may be responsible. Isolation of PBMCs was performed on about 9.9 ml fresh peripheral blood.

Sequencing was done on a sample of blood. The clonotype originates from a middle-aged woman with Graves' ophthalmopathy. This chain joins TRBV7-9 and TRBJ1-5; D is ambiguous. The CDR3 spells CASSLEGQSQHF. The DNA of the CDR3 is TGTGCCAGCAGCTTAGAGGGTCAGTCCCAGCATTTT. Based on the CDR3 plus reference TRBV7-9 and TRBJ1-5, the full variable domain is DTGVSQNPRHKITKRGQNVTFRCDPISEHNRLYWYRQTLGQGPEFLTYFQNEAQLEKSRLLSDRFSAERPKGSFSTLEIQRTEQGDSAMYLCASSLEGQSQHFGDGTRLSIL.